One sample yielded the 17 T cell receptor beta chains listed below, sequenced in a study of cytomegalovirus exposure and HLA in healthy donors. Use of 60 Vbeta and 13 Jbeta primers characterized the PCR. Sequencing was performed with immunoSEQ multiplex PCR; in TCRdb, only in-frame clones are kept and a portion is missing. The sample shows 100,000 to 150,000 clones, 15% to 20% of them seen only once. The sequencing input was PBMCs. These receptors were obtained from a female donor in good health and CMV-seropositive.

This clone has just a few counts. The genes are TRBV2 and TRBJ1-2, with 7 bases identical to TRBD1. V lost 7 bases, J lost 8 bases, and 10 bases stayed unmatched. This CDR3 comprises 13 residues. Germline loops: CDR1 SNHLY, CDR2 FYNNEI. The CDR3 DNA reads TGTGCCAGCAATCAACTCCAGGGGGTAGGCTACACCTTC. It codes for CASNQLQGVGYTF.

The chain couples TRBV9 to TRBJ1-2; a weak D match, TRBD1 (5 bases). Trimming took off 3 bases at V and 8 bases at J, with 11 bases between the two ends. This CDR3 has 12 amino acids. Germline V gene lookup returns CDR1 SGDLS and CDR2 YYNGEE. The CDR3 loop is CASSGGQLGYTF. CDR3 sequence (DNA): TGTGCCAGCAGCGGGGGCCAACTCGGCTACACCTTC.

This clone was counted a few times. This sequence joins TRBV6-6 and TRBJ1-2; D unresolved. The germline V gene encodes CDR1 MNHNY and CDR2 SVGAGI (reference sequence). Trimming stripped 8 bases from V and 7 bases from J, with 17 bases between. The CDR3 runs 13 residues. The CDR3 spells CASLRPGLRGYTF. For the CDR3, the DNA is TGTGCCAGCTTAAGGCCGGGGTTGCGTGGCTACACCTTC.

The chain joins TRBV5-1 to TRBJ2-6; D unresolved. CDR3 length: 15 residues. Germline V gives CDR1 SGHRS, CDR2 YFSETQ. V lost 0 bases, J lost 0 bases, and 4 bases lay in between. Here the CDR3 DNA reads TGCGCCAGCAGCTTGGCGAGCTCTGGGGCCAACGTCCTGACTTTC. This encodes CASSLASSGANVLTF.

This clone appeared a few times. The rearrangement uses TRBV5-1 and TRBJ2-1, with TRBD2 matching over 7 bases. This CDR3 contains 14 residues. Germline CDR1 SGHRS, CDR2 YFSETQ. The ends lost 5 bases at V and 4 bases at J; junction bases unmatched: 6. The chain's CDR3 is CASRGAGVYNEQFF. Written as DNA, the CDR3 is TGCGCCAGCAGGGGCGCGGGGGTATACAATGAGCAGTTCTTC.

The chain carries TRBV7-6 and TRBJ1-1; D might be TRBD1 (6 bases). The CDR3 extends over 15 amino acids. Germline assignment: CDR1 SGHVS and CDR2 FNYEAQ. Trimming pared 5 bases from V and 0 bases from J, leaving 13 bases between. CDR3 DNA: TGTGCCAGCAGCCGATCGGGGGGCATGAACACTGAAGCTTTCTTT. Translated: CASSRSGGMNTEAFF. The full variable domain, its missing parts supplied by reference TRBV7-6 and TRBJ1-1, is GAGVSQSPRYKVTKRGQDVALRCDPISGHVSLYWYRQALGQGPEFLTYFNYEAQQDKSGLPNDRFSAERPEGSISTLTIQRTEQRDSAMYRCASSRSGGMNTEAFFGQGTRLTVV.

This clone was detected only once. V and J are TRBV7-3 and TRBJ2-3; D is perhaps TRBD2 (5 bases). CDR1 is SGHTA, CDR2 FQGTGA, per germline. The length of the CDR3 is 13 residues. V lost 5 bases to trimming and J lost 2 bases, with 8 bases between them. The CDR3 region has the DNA TGTGCCAGCAGCCCCGGGAACACAGATACGCAGTATTTT. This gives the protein CASSPGNTDTQYF.

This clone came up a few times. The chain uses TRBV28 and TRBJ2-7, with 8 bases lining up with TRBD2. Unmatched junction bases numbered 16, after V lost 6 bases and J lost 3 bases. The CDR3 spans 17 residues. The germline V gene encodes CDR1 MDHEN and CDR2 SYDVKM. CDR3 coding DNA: TGTGCCAGCAGCAAAAAAAGCGGGGGAGGATGGAACTACGAGCAGTACTTC. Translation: CASSKKSGGGWNYEQYF.

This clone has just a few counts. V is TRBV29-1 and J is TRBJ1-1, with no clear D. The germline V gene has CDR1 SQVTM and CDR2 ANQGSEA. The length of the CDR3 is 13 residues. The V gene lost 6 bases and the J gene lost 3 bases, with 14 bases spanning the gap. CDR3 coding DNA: TGCAGCGTATATGTCACGGGTTACACTGAAGCTTTCTTT. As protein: CSVYVTGYTEAFF.

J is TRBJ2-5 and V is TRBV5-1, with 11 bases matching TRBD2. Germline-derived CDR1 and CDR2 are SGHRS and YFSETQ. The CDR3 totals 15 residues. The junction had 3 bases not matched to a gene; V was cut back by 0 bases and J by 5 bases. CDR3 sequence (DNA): TGCGCCAGCAGCTTGGAGACTAGCGGGGAGGAGACCCAGTACTTC. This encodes CASSLETSGEETQYF.

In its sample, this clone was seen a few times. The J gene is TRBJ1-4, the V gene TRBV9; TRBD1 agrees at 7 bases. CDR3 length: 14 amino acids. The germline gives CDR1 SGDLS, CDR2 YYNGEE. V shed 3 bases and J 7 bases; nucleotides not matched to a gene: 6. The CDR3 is CASSGGTEPEKLFF. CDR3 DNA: TGTGCCAGCAGCGGCGGGACAGAGCCTGAAAAACTGTTTTTT.

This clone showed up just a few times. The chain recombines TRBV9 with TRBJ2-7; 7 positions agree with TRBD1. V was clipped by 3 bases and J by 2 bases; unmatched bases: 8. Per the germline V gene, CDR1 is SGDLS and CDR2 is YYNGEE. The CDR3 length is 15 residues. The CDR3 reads CASSAQTGPTYEQYF. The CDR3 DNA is TGTGCCAGCAGCGCTCAGACAGGGCCCACCTACGAGCAGTACTTC. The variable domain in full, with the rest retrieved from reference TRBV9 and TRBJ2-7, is DSGVTQTPKHLITATGQRVTLRCSPRSGDLSVYWYQQSLDQGLQFLIQYYNGEERAKGNILERFSAQQFPDLHSELNLSSLELGDSALYFCASSAQTGPTYEQYFGPGTRLTVT.

CDR3 coding DNA: TGCGCCAGCAGCATCCGGGACAGGGGGGTGAGTGAGCAGTTCTTC. This sequence encodes CASSIRDRGVSEQFF. The chain uses TRBV5-1 and TRBJ2-1; TRBD1 matches at 11 bases. The germline CDR1 and CDR2 sequences are SGHRS and YFSETQ. Unmatched junction bases numbered 9, after V lost 4 bases and J lost 9 bases. The CDR3 extends over 15 amino acids.

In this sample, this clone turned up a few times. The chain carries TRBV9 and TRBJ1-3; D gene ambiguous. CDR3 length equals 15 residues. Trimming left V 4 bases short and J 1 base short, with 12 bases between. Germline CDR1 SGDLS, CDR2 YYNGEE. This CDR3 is CASSRNGLSGNTIYF. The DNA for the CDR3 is TGTGCCAGCAGCCGGAACGGGTTGTCTGGAAACACCATATATTTT.

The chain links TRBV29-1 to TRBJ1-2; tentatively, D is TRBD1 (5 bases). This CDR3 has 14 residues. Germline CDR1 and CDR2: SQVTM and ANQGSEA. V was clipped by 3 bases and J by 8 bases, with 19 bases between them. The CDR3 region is CSVDPGSGWRGYTF. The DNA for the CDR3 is TGCAGCGTTGATCCCGGGTCAGGGTGGAGAGGCTACACCTTC.

The CDR3 DNA reads as TGTGCCAGCAGTGTCAGGCAGCTCACTGAAGCTTTCTTT. This translates into CASSVRQLTEAFF. This rearrangement joins TRBV2 to TRBJ1-1, with D uncertain. The CDR3 is 13 amino acids. Germline values: CDR1 SNHLY, CDR2 FYNNEI. The V end lost 4 bases, the J end lost 4 bases, and 10 bases lay between the germline ends.

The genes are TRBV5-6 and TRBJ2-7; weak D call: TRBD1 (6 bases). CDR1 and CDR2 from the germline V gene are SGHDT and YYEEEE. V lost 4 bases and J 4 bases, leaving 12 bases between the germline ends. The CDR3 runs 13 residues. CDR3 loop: CASSRGHLYEQYF. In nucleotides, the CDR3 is TGTGCCAGCAGCCGGGGACATCTTTACGAGCAGTACTTC.